The entry that follows covers one T cell receptor (beta chain) sequence. Its antigen is unknown. Base qualities are not provided; no much larger clone lies one nucleotide away. The CDR3 spans 14 residues, from the cysteine through the phenylalanine. CDR3 DNA is the only sequence kept; it has 42 bases, read in frame from the first base. The V end loses 1 base and the J end loses 2 bases, and a stretch of 8 bases separates them. CDR1 MDHEN and CDR2 SYDVKM are derived from the germline V gene. Libraries were constructed by RACE. Sequencer: NextSeq 500. During library preparation, unique molecular identifiers were attached to individual cDNA molecules so that TCRs could be counted quantitatively and reproducibly. Both TCR alpha and TCR beta chains were sequenced from each blood RNA sample. The paper's data handling went like this. A median of about 100,000 TCRs per sample was observed, with a range of roughly 23,224 to 700,000. V, J and CDR3 annotation of the TCR reads was carried out using the Decombinator software suite. To make PS versus PT1 abundance plots, every sample was subsampled to the same number of TCRs (28,000). TCRs were defined as expanded if absent before sensitization and observed at least eight times at the 2-week time point. TCRdb handled the public reads itself, with Q25 trimming in fastp and clone calling in MiXCR, and kept productive beta chains. Every CDR3 protein is listed once, alongside the most common genes and DNA of its rows. These V and J calls originate from TCRdb's pipeline instead of the authors' own analysis. This sample comprises about 360,000 distinct CDR3 sequences, approximately 6.3% of them detected only once. The ten largest clones add up to roughly 8% of the sample.

The data were obtained in a study of human T cells and chemical hapten exposure (dated by TCRdb to the early 2020s). In terms of the full investigation: For sensitization, 2% DPC in acetone was applied to an approximately 2 cm by approximately 2 cm area of upper inner arm skin. Libraries were combined into a pool for sequencing, and differences in TCR yield between samples came mainly from small differences in library volumes within the pool. Blood samples were taken from patients before sensitization (week 0) and then at 2, 6 and about 24 weeks after DPC sensitization. Blood for TCR sequencing was provided by twenty-nine alopecia patients at one to four time points (pre-sensitization, 2, 6 and 24 weeks). Patch testing was done on the upper back using Finn chambers containing 0.01% DPC, and results were scored after 6 days according to International Contact Dermatitis Research Group standards. Throughout the roughly 23-week study period, patients were also given weekly therapeutic DPC doses on the scalp. The study tracked peripheral blood TCR repertoire changes in vivo during primary and secondary sensitization to the hapten diphenylcyclopropenone (DPC) in alopecia patients. The patient cohort, mostly female, included alopecia areata with under or over 50% scalp involvement, alopecia totalis and alopecia universalis.

The time point label here, explained by the study, means: patch test 1, 2 weeks after DPC sensitization. The sample's treatment or condition label is to be understood as: therapeutic diphenylcyclopropenone sensitization with weekly scalp DPC. At every patch-test visit, the blood draw took place before the patch test was put on. Patients were eligible if aged 18 to 70, diagnosed with alopecia and judged suitable for DPC therapy, and pregnant patients were excluded. Total RNA was isolated from unfractionated whole blood collected in Tempus Blood RNA tubes. Overall study outcomes, separate from this receptor: No change with DPC sensitization was found in the number of TCRs above 1 in 1000 frequency, and no evidence of global repertoire structure alterations was found. Because every patient had alopecia, a presumed autoimmune disease, the patients' immune response might differ from that of healthy individuals. A positive correlation was found between the number of PT1 expanded TCRs and patch test score, with significance reached at thresholds 8, 16 and 32 but not 4. After repeated subsampling, the strength of the expansion versus patch-test correlation and the threshold at which it became significant changed. Compared with pre-sensitization or healthy control sets, expanded TCRs formed significantly more large CDR3 similarity clusters, which is consistent with antigen-driven responses.

The input for sequencing was whole blood, taken in connection with sensitization to the hapten diphenylcyclopropenone (DPC). The sequence was obtained from a woman between 18 and 29 years old with alopecia areata. Some clones in this sample may be carry-over from other donors' samples. The chain is made from TRBV28 and TRBJ1-1, with the D gene call left open. In nucleotide form, the sequence is TGTGCCAGCAGTTTATCGGGCAGCAACACTGAAGCTTTCTTT. This translates into CASSLSGSNTEAFF.